The text below deals with one TCR beta chain. Its antigen is currently not known. The sample holds no much larger clone one base away, and base qualities are not on file. The immunoSEQ Assay, a bias-controlled multiplex PCR, was used to amplify TCRbeta CDR3 regions from genomic DNA. On the study's bioinformatics: The number of nucleated cells in each sample was estimated from the amplification of reference gene primers within the assay. Sequence reads were collapsed and filtered to measure the absolute abundance of every unique TCRbeta CDR3 rearrangement. For each sample, productive Simpson clonality was calculated by taking the square root of Simpson's diversity index across productive rearrangements. In its TCRdb copy, this immuneACCESS table keeps in-frame sequences only and misses some clones. Where compared with another copy, unresolved V genes explain less than half of these, and the others have no known cause. The V and J calls and the clone size are those of that table, but D and trimming were determined from the DNA. In all, the sample holds approximately 94,000 clones, and about 80% of those were seen once. 9% to 13% of the sample rests with the top ten.

The entry originates in a study of blood T cell repertoires in COVID-19 (dated by TCRdb to the early 2020s). As for the study more broadly: Samples covering the acute and convalescent phases of COVID-19 were provided by collaborators in the United States, Italy and Spain. The prospective study material was composed of cDNA or gDNA derived from T cells, B-cell-depleted T cells, or PBMCs. Subjects who had been exposed to COVID-19, were actively infected with it, or had recovered from it provided the deeply sampled blood TCRbeta repertoires that made up the dataset. The repertoires were released in a freely available public database intended as a resource for research on the immune response to SARS-CoV-2. Samples came from the ongoing ImmuneRACE study (first 160 participants) plus 1,254 subjects from 6 global collaborators. A de-identified subject ID, COVID-19 status, age in years and sex were almost always included in the sample metadata. Where available, HLA class I and class II types were taken from metadata supplied by the sample provider and were not determined by assay-based typing. The study at large found these results: How much clinical and demographic metadata was included differed by source and by participant, and the metadata was provided uncurated.

The collaborating institutions used their own protocols to collect whole blood in K2EDTA tubes. For TCRbeta analysis, collaborators shipped samples in one of three forms: frozen whole blood, isolated PBMCs, or DNA extracted from either of those sample types. V and J are trimmed by 4 bases and 5 bases, and the gene matches miss 14 bases of the junction. The CDR3 has 18 amino acids, counting the end cysteine and phenylalanine. The entry retains the CDR3 DNA only, 54 bases that are in frame from base 1. The germline V gene supplies CDR1 SGHRS and CDR2 YFSETQ. This receptor was identified in a woman in her seventies with acute or convalescent COVID-19. The chain couples TRBV5-1 to TRBJ1-6; 8 nucleotides in the junction match TRBD1. Sequencing was performed on peripheral blood. The DNA reads TGCGCCAGCAGCCGAACCCTCCTACAGGGGGGTGATAATTCACCCCTCCACTTT. This is translated as CASSRTLLQGGDNSPLHF. The entire variable domain, with the stretches around the CDR3 drawn from the reference TRBV5-1 and TRBJ1-6 proteins, is KAGVTQTPRYLIKTRGQQVTLSCSPISGHRSVSWYQQTPGQGLQFLFEYFSETQRNKGNFPGRFSGRQFSNSRSEMNVSTLELGDSALYLCASSRTLLQGGDNSPLHFGNGTRLTVT.